This TCR beta chain is from a study of liver allograft versus peripheral blood T cells. Background on the study: Graft-liver T cell receptor repertoires were compared against recipient peripheral blood repertoires. Study-level findings and limits: Liver allograft T cell receptor repertoires were reported to differ from peripheral blood repertoires.

After removal of 4 bases from V and 6 bases from J, the junction contained 6 bases not matched to a gene. This CDR3 region has 15 residues. Germline V gene data show CDR1 as SEHNR and CDR2 as FQNEAQ (reference sequence). By sample share, this clonotype is medium-sized. The antigen is not known. TCRdb processed the reads anew with MiXCR; each CDR3 protein has one entry. The sample consists of under 4,500 distinct CDR3 sequences, about 16% of them appearing once. This TCR derives from a human patient who had a liver transplant. The graft donor may have given rise to some T cells. The rearrangement joins TRBV7-9 to TRBJ1-6; 7 nucleotides match TRBD1. CDR3: CASSSPGQLNSPLHF. The DNA of the CDR3 is TGTGCCAGCAGCTCTCCGGGACAGCTTAATTCACCCCTCCACTTT.